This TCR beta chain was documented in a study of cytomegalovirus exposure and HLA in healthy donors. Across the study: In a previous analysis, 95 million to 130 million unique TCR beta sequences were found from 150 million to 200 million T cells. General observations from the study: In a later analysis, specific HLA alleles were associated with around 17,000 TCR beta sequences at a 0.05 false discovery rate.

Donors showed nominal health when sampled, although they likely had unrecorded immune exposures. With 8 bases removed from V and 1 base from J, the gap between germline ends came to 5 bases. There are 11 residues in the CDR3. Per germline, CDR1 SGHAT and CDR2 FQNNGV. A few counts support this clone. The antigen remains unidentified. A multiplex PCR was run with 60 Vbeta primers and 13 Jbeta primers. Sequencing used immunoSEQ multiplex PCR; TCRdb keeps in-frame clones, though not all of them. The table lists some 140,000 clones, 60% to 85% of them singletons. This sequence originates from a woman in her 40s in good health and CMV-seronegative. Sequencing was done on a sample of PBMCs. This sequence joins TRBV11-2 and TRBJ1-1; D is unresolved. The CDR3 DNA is TGTGCCAGCGAGAAGAACACTGAAGCTTTCTTT. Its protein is CASEKNTEAFF.